The rows below give T cell receptor beta chains drawn from one sample of a study of shared clonotypes between healthy human individuals. TCRdb's copy holds only in-frame clones and misses some; the assay was immunoSEQ multiplex PCR. The sample lists approximately 2.4 million clones; about 94% were seen once. Sequenced input: naive CD4+ T cells sorted from blood. These receptors all stem from a man between 18 and 35 years old in good health. The CDR3 runs from the conserved cysteine through the conserved F or W. The D gene is left open where the match is weak. Size is omitted from some rows. Given values are once, few, many or a class for expanded clones.

-	-	TRBV5-4	TRBJ2-7	CASSTPQGTHEQYF	TGTGCCAGCAGCACCCCACAGGGTACCCACGAGCAGTACTTC
once	TRBD2	TRBV5-4	TRBJ2-1	CASSLGTSGIAEQFF	TGTGCCAGCAGCTTGGGTACTAGCGGGATTGCTGAGCAGTTCTTC
once	-	TRBV9	TRBJ2-6	CASSDRVFGGANVLTF	TGTGCCAGCAGCGACAGGGTGTTTGGTGGGGCCAACGTCCTGACTTTC
-	-	TRBV12-5	TRBJ2-1	CASGRDSYNEQFF	TGTGCTAGTGGACGGGACTCCTACAATGAGCAGTTCTTC
-	TRBD2	TRBV6-5	TRBJ2-5	CASSYGTSDVTQYF	TGTGCCAGCAGTTATGGGACTAGCGACGTGACCCAGTACTTC
-	-	TRBV5-1	TRBJ2-6	CASSLRLLSGANVLTF	TGCGCCAGCAGCCTACGCCTCCTATCTGGGGCCAACGTCCTGACTTTC
once	TRBD1	TRBV2	TRBJ1-1	CASSGQGLNTEAFF	TGTGCCAGCAGCGGACAGGGGTTGAACACTGAAGCTTTCTTT
-	-	TRBV30	TRBJ2-7	CAWSRDYEQYF	TGTGCCTGGTCTCGAGATTACGAGCAGTACTTC
-	-	TRBV27	TRBJ2-1	CASSGSGYNEQFF	TGTGCCAGCAGCGGGAGCGGCTACAATGAGCAGTTCTTC
-	-	TRBV7-9	TRBJ2-1	CASSLGPYNEQFF	TGTGCCAGCAGCTTAGGTCCGTACAATGAGCAGTTCTTC
-	-	TRBV29-1	TRBJ1-3	CSVAGGLTGNTIYF	TGCAGCGTTGCCGGGGGTCTTACTGGAAACACCATATATTTT
-	-	TRBV18	TRBJ2-2	CASSPEGWHTGELFF	TGTGCCAGCTCCCCGGAGGGGTGGCACACCGGGGAGCTGTTTTTT
-	-	TRBV28	TRBJ2-7	CASSLRPSYEQYF	TGTGCCAGCAGTTTGAGGCCATCCTACGAGCAGTACTTC
-	-	TRBV7-9	TRBJ2-5	CASSLGESGTQYF	TGTGCCAGCAGCTTAGGGGAGTCGGGGACCCAGTACTTC
-	TRBD1	TRBV6-5	TRBJ1-4	CASSRQGYPEKLFF	TGTGCCAGCAGCCGACAGGGGTACCCGGAAAAACTGTTTTTT
once	TRBD1	TRBV7-2	TRBJ2-1	CASSLVDRAGNEQFF	TGTGCCAGCAGCTTAGTCGACAGGGCTGGGAATGAGCAGTTCTTC
-	-	TRBV30	TRBJ1-2	CAWSVATGPGYTF	TGTGCCTGGAGTGTGGCTACCGGTCCTGGCTACACCTTC
-	-	TRBV2	TRBJ2-7	CASRDRIRSEQYF	TGTGCCAGCAGGGACAGAATCCGTTCCGAGCAGTACTTC
-	TRBD1	TRBV6-5	TRBJ1-4	CASSAPGRTGEKLFF	TGTGCCAGCAGTGCCCCTGGGCGGACAGGCGAAAAACTGTTTTTT
-	-	TRBV7-3	TRBJ2-7	CASSASGTAFYEQYF	TGTGCCAGCAGCGCATCCGGGACTGCGTTCTACGAGCAGTACTTC
-	-	TRBV11-2	TRBJ1-5	CASSQNRNQPQHF	TGTGCCAGCAGCCAGAACAGGAATCAGCCCCAGCATTTT
-	TRBD1	TRBV7-2	TRBJ1-2	CASSPGGTAFYSGYTF	TGTGCCAGCAGCCCCGGGGGGACAGCCTTCTATAGTGGCTACACCTTC
-	TRBD2	TRBV5-1	TRBJ2-2	CASSHGTSGTRNTGELFF	TGCGCCAGCAGCCACGGGACTAGCGGAACCCGGAACACCGGGGAGCTGTTTTTT
-	TRBD1	TRBV4-3	TRBJ2-2	CASSQTGGRVTGELFF	TGCGCCAGCAGCCAGACAGGGGGGCGGGTCACCGGGGAGCTGTTTTTT
-	TRBD1	TRBV19	TRBJ1-2	CASSTRDRVYGYTF	TGTGCCAGTAGTACCCGGGACAGGGTTTATGGCTACACCTTC
-	TRBD1	TRBV18	TRBJ1-5	CASSLGQGYNQPQHF	TGTGCCAGCTCACTCGGACAGGGTTACAATCAGCCCCAGCATTTT
-	TRBD1	TRBV7-9	TRBJ1-5	CASSSGPGTGSNQPQHF	TGTGCCAGCAGCTCAGGCCCCGGGACAGGCAGTAATCAGCCCCAGCATTTT
once	-	TRBV4-1	TRBJ2-7	CASSQDVSFSGEQYF	TGCGCCAGCAGCCAAGATGTATCGTTCTCCGGCGAGCAGTACTTC
-	-	TRBV5-1	TRBJ1-2	CASSLGAYGYTF	TGCGCCAGCAGCTTGGGGGCTTATGGCTACACCTTC
-	TRBD1	TRBV4-1	TRBJ1-2	CASSPQGQEGGYTF	TGCGCCAGCAGCCCACAAGGACAGGAAGGCGGCTACACCTTC
-	-	TRBV27	TRBJ2-7	CASSIQGGFSYEQYF	TGTGCCAGCAGTATCCAAGGGGGATTTTCGTACGAGCAGTACTTC
-	-	TRBV5-4	TRBJ2-7	CASSPIPTAEQYF	TGTGCCAGCAGCCCGATCCCGACAGCCGAGCAGTACTTC
-	TRBD2	TRBV27	TRBJ2-7	CASSPWGGGTYEQYF	TGTGCCAGCAGCCCATGGGGGGGAGGAACCTACGAGCAGTACTTC
-	-	TRBV7-2	TRBJ1-4	CASSSYGGWEKLFF	TGTGCCAGCAGCTCATACGGGGGTTGGGAAAAACTGTTTTTT
once	TRBD2	TRBV18	TRBJ2-7	CASSPPGGGYEQYF	TGTGCCAGCTCACCTCCGGGGGGTGGCTACGAGCAGTACTTC
-	-	TRBV7-2	TRBJ2-1	CASSLVGSVTYNEQFF	TGTGCCAGCAGCTTAGTGGGCAGCGTCACCTACAATGAGCAGTTCTTC
-	TRBD2	TRBV11-1	TRBJ2-1	CASSLATSGHHEQFF	TGTGCCAGCAGCTTAGCGACTAGCGGGCACCATGAGCAGTTCTTC
-	-	TRBV11-3	TRBJ2-5	CASSRQGIQETQYF	TGTGCCAGCAGCCGTCAGGGGATCCAAGAGACCCAGTACTTC
-	TRBD2	TRBV6-1	TRBJ2-5	CASSEGGTKKTQYF	TGTGCCAGCAGTGAGGGGGGGACGAAAAAGACCCAGTACTTC
-	-	TRBV28	TRBJ1-6	CASSLGDRSAGALHF	TGTGCCAGCAGTTTGGGGGACCGCTCGGCGGGGGCCCTCCACTTT
-	TRBD1	TRBV6-1	TRBJ1-1	CASRGQGGVNTEAFF	TGTGCCAGCAGGGGACAGGGTGGTGTGAACACTGAAGCTTTCTTT